This entry describes one TCR beta chain. Its antigen is undetermined. This sample was included in a study of PD-1 blockade in classical Hodgkin lymphoma. General study results and limits: Patients were excluded if nivolumab began under 1 year after ASCT (the autologous transplant). Compared with healthy donors, newly diagnosed patients reportedly showed lower baseline TCR diversity.

Clones were sequenced by immunoSEQ multiplex PCR, and TCRdb holds only the in-frame ones, with some missing. The sample holds about 47,000 clones, about 90% seen once. The CDR3 totals 14 residues. CDR1 is MNHNS and CDR2 is SASEGT in the germline V gene. V lost 1 base and J 5 bases, leaving 11 bases between the germline ends. The sample's time point: cycle 4 day 1 (C4D1), after less than 7 weeks of nivolumab. Every patient experienced relapse after autologous stem cell transplantation, and brentuximab vedotin exposure varied. The sequence derives from a human donor with classical Hodgkin lymphoma. Sequencing was performed on peripheral blood mononuclear cells (PBMCs), taken before the fourth cycle of nivolumab. This chain links TRBV6-1 with TRBJ1-2; unclear D gene. The CDR3 reads CASSEGIGAYGYTF. The CDR3 nucleotides are TGTGCCAGCAGTGAAGGTATAGGAGCGTATGGCTACACCTTC.